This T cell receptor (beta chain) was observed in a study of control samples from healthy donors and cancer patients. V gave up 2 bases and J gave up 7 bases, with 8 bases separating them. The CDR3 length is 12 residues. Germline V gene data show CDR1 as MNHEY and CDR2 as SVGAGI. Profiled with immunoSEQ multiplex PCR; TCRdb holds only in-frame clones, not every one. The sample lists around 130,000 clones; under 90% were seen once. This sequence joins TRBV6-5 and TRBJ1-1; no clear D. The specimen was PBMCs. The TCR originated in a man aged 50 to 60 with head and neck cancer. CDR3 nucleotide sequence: TGTGCCAGCAGTTACAGACAAGGTGAAGCTTTCTTT. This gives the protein CASSYRQGEAFF.